Listed below are T cell receptor beta chains from one sample, sequenced in a study of Ad26.COV2.S vaccination and SARS-CoV-2 variants. Using immunoSEQ multiplex PCR, the repertoire was profiled, and TCRdb retains in-frame clones only, with some absent. The sample shows about 400,000 clones, approximately 86% of them seen only once. The sample in question was peripheral blood, obtained in a trial of Ad26.COV2.S vaccine versus placebo. All receptors come from a person between 18 and 65 years old who received the Ad26.COV2.S COVID-19 vaccine or a placebo. The CDR3 runs from the conserved cysteine through the conserved F or W. Fields, in order: clone size, D gene, J gene, V gene, CDR3 DNA, CDR3 protein. A D gene is named only where the DNA matches it firmly. Size is stated for part of the rows, as once, few or many counts, or as a class when the clone is expanded.

-	-	TRBJ1-2	TRBV29-1	TGCAGCTCCCTGTTGGAAGAAAACGGACTCTATGGCTACACCTTC	CSSLLEENGLYGYTF
-	-	TRBJ1-2	TRBV6-5	TGTGCCAGCAGCCATGGGGGGGGGACACACTATGGCTACACCTTC	CASSHGGGTHYGYTF
-	-	TRBJ1-6	TRBV4-1	TGCGCCAGCAGCCAAGACCGGCTCCGGCGCCCGGCACCCCTCCACTTT	CASSQDRLRRPAPLHF
-	-	TRBJ1-1	TRBV3-1/TRBV3-2	TGTGCCAGCAGCCCGGGACATCAAGGTGAAGCTTTCTTT	CASSPGHQGEAFF
-	-	TRBJ2-3	TRBV30	TGTGCCTGGAGACTGACAGGCACAGATACGCAGTATTTT	CAWRLTGTDTQYF
-	-	TRBJ2-1	TRBV4-1	TGCGCCAGCAGCCCTACTTTAGGCCATGAGCAGTTCTTC	CASSPTLGHEQFF
once	TRBD2	TRBJ2-3	TRBV4-3	TGCGCCAGCAGCCCCCTACTAGCGGGGAGTGCTACGCAGTATTTT	CASSPLLAGSATQYF
-	-	TRBJ2-7	TRBV5-6	TGTGCCAGCAGCTTGGTAGGCAGGGACTACGAGCAGTACTTC	CASSLVGRDYEQYF
-	-	TRBJ1-6	TRBV2	TGTGCCAGCAGTGGGTCCGTACAGGGACCCCTCCACTTT	CASSGSVQGPLHF
once	-	TRBJ2-7	TRBV6-5	TGTGCCAGCAGCCGGGACAAGACCTACGAGCAGTACTTC	CASSRDKTYEQYF
-	-	TRBJ1-1	TRBV2	TGTGCCAGCAGTGAAGGTCTGTTGAACACTGAAGCTTTCTTT	CASSEGLLNTEAFF
few	-	TRBJ1-2	TRBV2	TGTGCCAGCAGTCCAACCGAGAGTTTGGACTATGGCTACACCTTC	CASSPTESLDYGYTF
-	-	TRBJ2-1	TRBV10-3	TGTGCCATCAGGGGAGGTCTGTTTATGGATCTGGACGGTGAGCAGTTCTTC	CAIRGGLFMDLDGEQFF
once	-	TRBJ2-5	TRBV7-9	TGTGCCAGCAGCTTAGAGAGGGCCTGGGAGACCCAGTACTTC	CASSLERAWETQYF
once	TRBD1	TRBJ1-5	TRBV7-8	TGTGCCAGCAGCCCCCGGGACAGGGCTAGCAATCAGCCCCAGCATTTT	CASSPRDRASNQPQHF